This T cell receptor beta chain was profiled in a study of blood T cell repertoires in COVID-19. Study in general: Both acute and convalescent COVID-19 samples were obtained from the United States, Italy and Spain. Sources were T cells, B-cell-depleted T cells, or PBMCs; the material itself was cDNA or gDNA.

This CDR3 is built from 12 residues. Germline V gene data show CDR1 as GTSNPN and CDR2 as SVGIG (reference sequence). The germline V and J ends were trimmed by 4 bases and 4 bases, with 11 bases remaining between them. Study processing details: For nucleated cells, counts were estimated from reference gene primer amplification. Assay: immunoSEQ multiplex PCR; the TCRdb copy retains only in-frame clones and omits some. V and J calls and clone size are those listed in that table; D and trimming were worked out from the DNA. The sample lists 350,000 to 400,000 clones, approximately 86% occurring once. The Seattle patients joined while their infection was active and were tracked longitudinally afterward.

Sequenced: peripheral blood. The sequence derives from a woman aged 60-75 years with COVID-19, enrolled during active disease. The chain links TRBV30 to TRBJ2-7; D is ambiguous. The CDR3 coding sequence is TGTGCCTGGACCCGTCCCCCGTACGAGCAGTACTTC. This translates into CAWTRPPYEQYF.